A selection of T cell receptor beta chains follows, all from one sample in a study of blood T cell repertoires in COVID-19. The assay was immunoSEQ multiplex PCR, and TCRdb's table has in-frame clones only and misses some. Of some 11,000 clones in the sample, nearly 95% were seen once. The sample was peripheral blood. Source of these receptors: a woman aged 65 to 85 with active COVID-19. The CDR3 runs from the conserved cysteine through the conserved F or W. D genes are given only for firm matches. Only part of the rows carry a size: once, few, many, or a class if the clone is expanded.

>TRBD2|15|few|TRBJ2-2|TRBV5-1
TGCGCCAGCAGCTTAGCGGGAGCGAACACCGGGGAGCTGTTTTTT
CASSLAGANTGELFF
>TRBD1|14|-|TRBJ2-5|TRBV6-5
TGTGCCAGCGGGACAGGGGGGAACCAAGAGACCCAGTACTTC
CASGTGGNQETQYF
>-|12|-|TRBJ1-3|TRBV10-2
TGCGCCAGCACCAGCTCTGGAAACACCATATATTTT
CASTSSGNTIYF
>-|15|-|TRBJ1-5|TRBV5-8
TGTGCCAGCAGCGGTGGGGCGTATAGCAATCAGCCCCAGCATTTT
CASSGGAYSNQPQHF
>-|15|-|TRBJ1-4|TRBV7-8
TGTGCCAGCAGCTTAGCGTGGGGGGGCGATGAAAAACTGTTTTTT
CASSLAWGGDEKLFF
>-|13|-|TRBJ1-2|TRBV18
TGTGCCAGCTCACCGGGCAGCAACTATGGCTACACCTTC
CASSPGSNYGYTF
>TRBD1|15|-|TRBJ1-5|TRBV27
TGTGCCAGCAGTCCGCACCGAGACAGGGGGCAGCCCCAGCATTTT
CASSPHRDRGQPQHF
>-|13|-|TRBJ1-2|TRBV7-2
TGTGCCAGCAGCTTAACTCCAAACTATGGCTACACCTTC
CASSLTPNYGYTF
>TRBD2|17|-|TRBJ2-1|TRBV4-1
TGCGCCAGCAGCCAAGTTGGGGGCCTAGCGGGAGTTGGGGAGCAGTTCTTC
CASSQVGGLAGVGEQFF
>-|13|-|TRBJ2-2|TRBV10-3
TGTGCCATCAGGCCGACGGGGGCCGGGGAGCTGTTTTTT
CAIRPTGAGELFF
>TRBD1|16|-|TRBJ1-2|TRBV6-5
TGTGCCAGCAGTTACTCGAGACAGGGGCGAAACTATGGCTACACCTTC
CASSYSRQGRNYGYTF
>-|12|-|TRBJ1-2|TRBV6-5
TGTGCCAGCTTTTTTGTCCAGGATGGCTACACCTTC
CASFFVQDGYTF
>TRBD2|19|-|TRBJ2-3|TRBV9
TGTGCCAGCAGCGTTACTCCGGGACTAGCGGGAGTTGCCACAGATACGCAGTATTTT
CASSVTPGLAGVATDTQYF
>TRBD2|15|-|TRBJ2-5|TRBV18
TGTGCCAGCTCACCAGGTACTAGCGGGGAAGAGACCCAGTACTTC
CASSPGTSGEETQYF
>-|20|-|TRBJ2-3|TRBV27
TGTGCCAGCAGTTTAAGTATGGGCCTAGCGACAAGAGGGCACACAGATACGCAGTATTTT
CASSLSMGLATRGHTDTQYF
>-|13|-|TRBJ1-5|TRBV5-8
TGTGCCAGCAGCTTTGGGGGAGGCCAGCCCCAGCATTTT
CASSFGGGQPQHF
>-|14|-|TRBJ2-1|TRBV2
TGTGCCAGCAGTATTGGGCAAGCCGCCTCAGGGCAGTTCTTC
CASSIGQAASGQFF
>-|15|-|TRBJ1-3|TRBV19
TGTGCCAGTAGTAACCAGGGGAGCTCTGGAAACACCATATATTTT
CASSNQGSSGNTIYF
>TRBD1|16|once|TRBJ1-1|TRBV29-1
TGCAGCTACACCCACCGACAGGGTGGTGCGTACACTGAAGCTTTCTTT
CSYTHRQGGAYTEAFF
>-|14|few|TRBJ1-1|TRBV27
TGTGCCAGCAGTTTCGTCGGGGGGTCCACTGAAGCTTTCTTT
CASSFVGGSTEAFF
>-|15|once|TRBJ2-7|TRBV15
TGTGCCACCAGCTTACAAAGGGGTTCCCACTACGAGCAGTACTTC
CATSLQRGSHYEQYF
>TRBD1|14|-|TRBJ1-2|TRBV4-3
TGCGCCAGCAGCCCAACAGGGGGAACCTATGGCTACACCTTC
CASSPTGGTYGYTF
>TRBD1|16|-|TRBJ2-7|TRBV11-2
TGTGCCAGCAGCTTTTCGGGACAGGTCCTCTCCTACGAGCAGTACTTC
CASSFSGQVLSYEQYF
>TRBD2|16|-|TRBJ2-1|TRBV27
TGTGCCAGCAGGACTAGCGGAGCGAAGGGCTACAATGAGCAGTTCTTC
CASRTSGAKGYNEQFF
>TRBD1|13|-|TRBJ2-5|TRBV19
TGTGCCAGTAGTTCTCGACAGGGGGAGACCCAGTACTTC
CASSSRQGETQYF
>-|14|-|TRBJ2-2|TRBV9
TGTGCCAGCAGCCAAAGACAGACAACCGGGGAGCTGTTTTTT
CASSQRQTTGELFF
>TRBD1|15|-|TRBJ2-3|TRBV27
TGTGCCAGCACCGAGGGACAGGGGGGCACAGATACGCAGTATTTT
CASTEGQGGTDTQYF
>TRBD2|15|once|TRBJ2-3|TRBV7-7
TGTGCCAGCAGCCTTAGCGGGAGGGGTTCAGATACGCAGTATTTT
CASSLSGRGSDTQYF
>-|14|-|TRBJ2-5|TRBV5-1
TGCGCCAGCAGCTTGCTAGGGAGACAAGAGACCCAGTACTTC
CASSLLGRQETQYF
>-|16|few|TRBJ2-5|TRBV6-2/TRBV6-3
TGTGCCAGCAGTTCGGAGCAGGAGGAGTACCAAGAGACCCAGTACTTC
CASSSEQEEYQETQYF
>-|17|-|TRBJ2-7|TRBV7-9
TGTGCCAGCAGCCCCAAACTCCGGGAGTCGAGCTCCTACGAGCAGTACTTC
CASSPKLRESSSYEQYF
>TRBD2|14|-|TRBJ2-7|TRBV7-8
TGTGCCAGCAGCTTCAAGCGGGAAAACTACGAGCAGTACTTC
CASSFKRENYEQYF
>-|15|-|TRBJ2-3|TRBV24-1
TGTGCCACCAGTGATTCACCGGGTAGCACAGATACGCAGTATTTT
CATSDSPGSTDTQYF
>-|15|few|TRBJ2-7|TRBV7-2
TGTGCCAGCAGCTTAGACTCGGCGGGATGGGACGAGCAGTACTTC
CASSLDSAGWDEQYF
>TRBD1|15|-|TRBJ1-5|TRBV28
TGTGCCAGCAGTTTAGCCCAGGGGGTAGGTCAGCCCCAGCATTTT
CASSLAQGVGQPQHF
>TRBD1|16|-|TRBJ1-5|TRBV5-8
TGTGCCAGCAGCTTGGCCCTGACAGGGTGGGGACAGCCCCAGCATTTT
CASSLALTGWGQPQHF
>-|14|few|TRBJ2-2|TRBV5-1
TGCGCCAGCAGCTCGACAGGGAACACCGGGGAGCTGTTTTTT
CASSSTGNTGELFF
>TRBD1|16|-|TRBJ1-5|TRBV28
TGTGCCAGCAGTTTGGTCAAGGGACAGGGGTCGAAAGCCCAGCATTTT
CASSLVKGQGSKAQHF
>-|15|-|TRBJ2-7|TRBV11-3
TGTGCCAGCAGCCGACGGAGGGGGCTTTCCTACGAGCAGTACTTC
CASSRRRGLSYEQYF